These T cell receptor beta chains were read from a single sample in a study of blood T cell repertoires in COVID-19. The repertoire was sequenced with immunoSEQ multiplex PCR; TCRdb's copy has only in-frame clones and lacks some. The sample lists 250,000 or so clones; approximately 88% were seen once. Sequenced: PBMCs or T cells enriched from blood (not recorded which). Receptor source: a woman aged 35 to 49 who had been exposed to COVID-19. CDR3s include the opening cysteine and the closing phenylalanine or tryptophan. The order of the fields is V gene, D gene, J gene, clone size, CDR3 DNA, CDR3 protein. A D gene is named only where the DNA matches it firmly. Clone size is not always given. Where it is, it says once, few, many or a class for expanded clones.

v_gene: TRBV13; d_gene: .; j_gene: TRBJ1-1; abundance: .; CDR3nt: TGTGCCAGCAGCTTTCCGCGGGTGAACACTGAAGCTTTCTTT; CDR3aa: CASSFPRVNTEAFF
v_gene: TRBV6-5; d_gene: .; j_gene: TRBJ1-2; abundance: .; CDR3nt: TGTGCCAGCGAGCCTGTGGGGGGAAGAGGCGGCTACACCTTC; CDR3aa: CASEPVGGRGGYTF
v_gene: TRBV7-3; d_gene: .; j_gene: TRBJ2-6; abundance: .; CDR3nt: TGTGCCAGCAACCCGAACCCGAAGACAGACTCTGGGGCCAACGTCCTGACTTTC; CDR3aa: CASNPNPKTDSGANVLTF
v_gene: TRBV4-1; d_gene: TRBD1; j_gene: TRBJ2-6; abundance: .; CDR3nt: TGCGCCAGCAGCCAAGAATGGGACAGGGCTTTCTCTGGGGCCAACGTCCTGACTTTC; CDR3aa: CASSQEWDRAFSGANVLTF
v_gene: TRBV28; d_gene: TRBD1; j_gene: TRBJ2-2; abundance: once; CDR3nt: TGTGCCAGCAGTCGCCCCGGACAGGGGCAGCGGGCCGGGGAGCTGTTTTTT; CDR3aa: CASSRPGQGQRAGELFF
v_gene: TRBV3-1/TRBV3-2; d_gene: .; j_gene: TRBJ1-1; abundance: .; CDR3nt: TGTGCCAGCAGCCAGACAGGGAACACTGAAGCTTTCTTT; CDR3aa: CASSQTGNTEAFF
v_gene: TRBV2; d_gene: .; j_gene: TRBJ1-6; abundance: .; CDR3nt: TGTGCCAGCAGTGAGGGCCCCTTGTCGTACACAACCCTCCACTTT; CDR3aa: CASSEGPLSYTTLHF
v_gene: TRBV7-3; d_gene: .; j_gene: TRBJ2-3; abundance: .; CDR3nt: TGTGCCAGCAGCCCATCCGGGACACATCGTTCCGATACGCAGTATTTT; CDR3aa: CASSPSGTHRSDTQYF
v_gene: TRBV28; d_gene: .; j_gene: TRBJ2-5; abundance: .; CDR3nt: TGTGCCAGCAGTTTAAGGGGGGAGACCCAGTACTTC; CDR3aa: CASSLRGETQYF
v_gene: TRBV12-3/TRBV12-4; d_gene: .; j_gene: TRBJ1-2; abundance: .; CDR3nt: TGTGCCAGCAGTTTCGGGTCTCACTATGGCTACACCTTC; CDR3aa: CASSFGSHYGYTF
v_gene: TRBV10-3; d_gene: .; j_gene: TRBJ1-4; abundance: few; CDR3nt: TGTGCCATCAGCAGGGGATTGGATGAAAAACTGTTTTTT; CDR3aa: CAISRGLDEKLFF
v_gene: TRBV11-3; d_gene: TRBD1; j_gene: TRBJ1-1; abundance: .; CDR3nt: TGTGCCAGCAGCCCGGGACAGGGTGGCACTGAAGCTTTCTTT; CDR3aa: CASSPGQGGTEAFF
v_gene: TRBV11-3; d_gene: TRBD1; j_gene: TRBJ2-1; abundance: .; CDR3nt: TGTGCCAGCAGTAACAGGGGTGATGAGCAGTTCTTC; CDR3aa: CASSNRGDEQFF
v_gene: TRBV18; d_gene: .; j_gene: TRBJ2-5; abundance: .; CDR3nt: TGTGCCAGCTCACCAAAGGGAGCACAAGAGACCCAGTACTTC; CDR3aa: CASSPKGAQETQYF
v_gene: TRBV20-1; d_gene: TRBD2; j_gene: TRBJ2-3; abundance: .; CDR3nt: TGCAGTGCTAGTCTTGGGCGGGAGTTCACAGATACGCAGTATTTT; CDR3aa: CSASLGREFTDTQYF
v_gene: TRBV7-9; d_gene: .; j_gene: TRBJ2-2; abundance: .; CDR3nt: TGTGCCAGCAGCTTCGCGAACACCGGGGAGCTGTTTTTT; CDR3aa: CASSFANTGELFF
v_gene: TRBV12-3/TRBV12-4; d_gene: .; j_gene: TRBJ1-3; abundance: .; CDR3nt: TGTGCCATATGGAGGTCCTCTGGAAACACCATATATTTT; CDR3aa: CAIWRSSGNTIYF
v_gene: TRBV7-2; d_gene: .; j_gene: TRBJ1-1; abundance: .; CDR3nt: TGTGCCAGCAGGAATACAGATGAAGCTTTCTTT; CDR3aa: CASRNTDEAFF
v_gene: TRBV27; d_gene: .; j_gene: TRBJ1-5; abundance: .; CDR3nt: TGTGCCAGCAGTATTATCAATCAGCCCCAGCATTTT; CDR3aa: CASSIINQPQHF
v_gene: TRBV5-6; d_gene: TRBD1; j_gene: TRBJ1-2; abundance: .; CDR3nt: TGTGCCAGCAGCTTGCTGGACAGGGGAAACTATGGCTACACCTTC; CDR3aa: CASSLLDRGNYGYTF
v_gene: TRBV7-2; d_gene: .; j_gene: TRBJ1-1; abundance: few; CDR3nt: TGTGCCAGCAGCGTATCCAGGGGAGTCACTGAAGCTTTCTTT; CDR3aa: CASSVSRGVTEAFF
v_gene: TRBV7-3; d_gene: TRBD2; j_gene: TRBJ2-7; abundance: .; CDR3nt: TGTGCCAGCAGCTCACTGACGGGACTAGCGACCTACGAGCAGTACTTC; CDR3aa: CASSSLTGLATYEQYF
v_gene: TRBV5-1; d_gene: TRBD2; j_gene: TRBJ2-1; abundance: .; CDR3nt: TGTGCCAGCAGCCAAAGGGGACTAGCGGGGAGATCGAATGAGCAGTTCTTC; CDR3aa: CASSQRGLAGRSNEQFF
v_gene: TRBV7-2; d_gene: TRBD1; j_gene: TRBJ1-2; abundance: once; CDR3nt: TGTGCCAGCAGCGTTCAACAGGGGCAGAACTATGGCTACACCTTC; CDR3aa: CASSVQQGQNYGYTF
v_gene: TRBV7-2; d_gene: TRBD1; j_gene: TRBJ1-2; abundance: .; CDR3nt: TGTGCCAGCAGCACCGGGACAGAGAAAAACTATGGCTACACCTTC; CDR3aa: CASSTGTEKNYGYTF
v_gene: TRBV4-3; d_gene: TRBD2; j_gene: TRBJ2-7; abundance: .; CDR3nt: TGCGCCAGCAGCCAATCCCCGGGACTAGCGGTCAACGAGCAGTACTTC; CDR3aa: CASSQSPGLAVNEQYF
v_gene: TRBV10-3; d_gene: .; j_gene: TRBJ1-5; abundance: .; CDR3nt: TGTGCCATCAGTGAATGGGCAAATCAGCCCCAGCATTTT; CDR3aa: CAISEWANQPQHF
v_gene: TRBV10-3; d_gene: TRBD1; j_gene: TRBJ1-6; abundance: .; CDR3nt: TGTGCCATCAGTTCTGGACAGGGTTCCCTCCACTTT; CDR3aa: CAISSGQGSLHF
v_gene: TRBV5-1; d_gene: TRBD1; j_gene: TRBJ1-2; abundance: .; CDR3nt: TGTGCCAGCAGCTTCGACAGGGCGGGAGGCTACACCTTC; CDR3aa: CASSFDRAGGYTF
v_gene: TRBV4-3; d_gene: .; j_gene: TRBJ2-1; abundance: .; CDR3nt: TGCGCCCGGGACTCCAATGAGCAGTTCTTC; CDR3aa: CARDSNEQFF
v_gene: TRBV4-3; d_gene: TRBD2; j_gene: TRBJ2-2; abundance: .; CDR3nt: TGCGCCAGCAGCCGGGCTCTAGCGGGAGGGAACACCGGGGAGCTGTTTTTT; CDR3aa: CASSRALAGGNTGELFF
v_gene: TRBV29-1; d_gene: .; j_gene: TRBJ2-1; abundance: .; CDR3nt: TGCAGCGTTGAAGATTTTAGGGTAGCGCCCTCCTACAATGAGCAGTTCTTC; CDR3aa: CSVEDFRVAPSYNEQFF
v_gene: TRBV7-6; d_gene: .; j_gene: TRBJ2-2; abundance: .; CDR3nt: TGTGCCAGCAGCTTACGGAACACCGGGGAGCTGTTTTTT; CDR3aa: CASSLRNTGELFF